This TCR beta chain was profiled in a study of T-cell memory formation after mild COVID-19. Overall study results and limits: Second-wave clones with a day 37 peak had unconfirmed SARS-CoV-2 specificity. The CD4+ clones that contracted clustered mainly within CM and EM, and the CD8+ clones concentrated in EMRA. Day 15 to 85 contractors were CD4/CD8 balanced; later expanders leaned CD4+. Memory sampled before infection contained some responding clones, suggesting cross-reactive memory joined.

This clonotype has only a few counts. The antigen is not known. From the 5' RACE reads, TCRdb called clonotypes with MiXCR, one entry per CDR3 protein. The sample carries fewer than 400,000 distinct CDR3 sequences, 15% to 20% recorded once. Deletions cut 8 bases from V and 3 bases from J, with 14 bases between. There are 13 residues in the CDR3. Looked up from germline, CDR1 is SGHRS and CDR2 is YFSETQ. The receptor was derived from a man between 18 and 35 years old who had mild COVID-19 (a few samples of this study predate the infection). Cell type and time point are not known. The chain joins TRBV5-1 to TRBJ1-2, with D tentatively TRBD1 (6 bases). Sample: PBMCs or a T cell subset sorted from them (not recorded which). As DNA, the CDR3 is TGCGCCAGTCAACAGGGCCGGGACTATGGCTACACCTTC. Its translation: CASQQGRDYGYTF.